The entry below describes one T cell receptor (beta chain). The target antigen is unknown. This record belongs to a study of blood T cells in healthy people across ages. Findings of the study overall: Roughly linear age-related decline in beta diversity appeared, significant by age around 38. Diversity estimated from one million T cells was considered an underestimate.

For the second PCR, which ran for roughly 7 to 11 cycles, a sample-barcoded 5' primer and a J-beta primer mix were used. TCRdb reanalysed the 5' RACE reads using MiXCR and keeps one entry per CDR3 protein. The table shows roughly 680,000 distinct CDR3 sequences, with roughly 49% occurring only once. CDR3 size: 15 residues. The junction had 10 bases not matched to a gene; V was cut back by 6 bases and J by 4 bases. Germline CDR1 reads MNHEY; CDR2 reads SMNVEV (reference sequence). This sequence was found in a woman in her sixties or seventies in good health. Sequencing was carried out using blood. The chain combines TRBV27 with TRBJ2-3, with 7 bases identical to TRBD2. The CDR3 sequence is CASRGGGRRPDTQYF. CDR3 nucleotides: TGTGCCAGCAGAGGAGGCGGGAGAAGACCAGATACGCAGTATTTT.